This T cell receptor (beta chain) is from a study of T-cell reconstitution after alpha-beta-depleted transplantation in children. Overall study findings and caveats: Surviving thymic progenitors and recipient T cells were the source of high TCRbeta diversity at day 60 in some patients. T cells produced anew were the main source of T-cell counts and diversity one year after transplant. Several hundred expanded graft clones reportedly gave rise to the alpha-beta T cells present about two months after transplant.

Preparing the TCRbeta library involved the use of unique molecular identifiers. TCRdb itself ran the PCR reads through MiXCR, one entry per CDR3 protein. Of roughly 310,000 distinct CDR3 sequences in the sample, around 25% were seen once. CDR3 size: 13 residues. With 3 bases clipped from V and 9 bases from J, the junction kept 4 bases outside the gene matches. CDR1 and CDR2 from the germline V gene are LNHDA and SQIVND (reference sequence). Regarding this clonotype: Its matching antigen is unknown.

The specimen comprised PBMCs, mostly from graft donor cells, sampled 180 days after TCRalphabeta/CD19-depleted stem cell transplant. The TCR comes from a male patient younger than 18 who had a stem cell transplant for acute lymphoblastic leukemia, so the T cells may come from the graft donor. The J gene is TRBJ2-1, the V gene TRBV19, with 8 bases that match TRBD2. The CDR3 coding sequence is TGTGCCAGTAGTATTATCCGGGAGGGTGAGCAGTTCTTC. It yields the protein CASSIIREGEQFF. Combining the CDR3 with reference TRBV19 and TRBJ2-1 gives the whole variable domain DGGITQSPKYLFRKEGQNVTLSCEQNLNHDAMYWYRQDPGQGLRLIYYSQIVNDFQKGDIAEGYSVSREKKESFPLTVTSAQKNPTAFYLCASSIIREGEQFFGPGTRLTVL.